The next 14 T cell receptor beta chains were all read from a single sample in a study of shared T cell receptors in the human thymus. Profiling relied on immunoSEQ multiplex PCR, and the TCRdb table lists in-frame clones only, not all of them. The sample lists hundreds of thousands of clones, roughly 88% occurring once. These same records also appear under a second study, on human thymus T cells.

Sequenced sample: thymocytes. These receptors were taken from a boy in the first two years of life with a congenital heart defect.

CDR3 coding DNA: TGTGCCAGCAGCTTGAGGACAGGCTTCCCGTACTATGGCTACACCTTC. It yields the protein CASSLRTGFPYYGYTF. The chain joins TRBV5-6 to TRBJ1-2; 7 nucleotides align to TRBD1. V lost 1 base and J lost 3; bases outside the gene matches: 9. Germline CDR1 reads SGHDT; CDR2 reads YYEEEE. The CDR3 runs 16 residues.

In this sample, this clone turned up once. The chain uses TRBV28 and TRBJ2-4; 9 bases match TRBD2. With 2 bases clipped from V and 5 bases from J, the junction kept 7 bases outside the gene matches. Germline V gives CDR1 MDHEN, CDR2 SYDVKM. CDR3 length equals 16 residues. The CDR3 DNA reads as TGTGCCAGCAGTTTAATTAGCGGGAGCCGTGAAAACATTCAGTACTTC. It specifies CASSLISGSRENIQYF.

The CDR3 region is CASSEARGNTEAFF. As DNA, the CDR3 is TGTGCCAGCAGTGAAGCGCGCGGGAACACTGAAGCTTTCTTT. The chain couples TRBV6-1 to TRBJ1-1, with D unclear. The CDR3 extends over 14 amino acids. With 0 bases removed from V and 1 base from J, the gap between germline ends came to 6 bases. The V gene's germline CDR1 is MNHNS and CDR2 SASEGT.

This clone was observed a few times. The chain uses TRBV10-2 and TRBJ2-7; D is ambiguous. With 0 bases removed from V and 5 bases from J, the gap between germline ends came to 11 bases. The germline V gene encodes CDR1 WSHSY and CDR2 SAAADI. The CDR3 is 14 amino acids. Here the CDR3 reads CASSESLLSNEQYF. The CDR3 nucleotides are TGCGCCAGCAGTGAGTCGCTCCTTAGCAACGAGCAGTACTTC.

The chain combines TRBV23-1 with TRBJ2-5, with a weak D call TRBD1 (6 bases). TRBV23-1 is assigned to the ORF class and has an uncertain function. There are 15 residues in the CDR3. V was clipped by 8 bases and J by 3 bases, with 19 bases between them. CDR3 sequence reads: CASSHWGHGKETQYF. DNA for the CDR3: TGCGCCAGCTCCCACTGGGGACACGGGAAAGAGACCCAGTACTTC.

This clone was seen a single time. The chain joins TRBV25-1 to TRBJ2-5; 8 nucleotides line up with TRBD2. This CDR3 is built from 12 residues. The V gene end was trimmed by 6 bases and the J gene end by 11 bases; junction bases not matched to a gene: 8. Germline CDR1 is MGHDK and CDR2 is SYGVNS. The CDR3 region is CASRGLAGEQYF. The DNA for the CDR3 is TGTGCCAGCAGAGGACTAGCCGGGGAGCAGTACTTC.

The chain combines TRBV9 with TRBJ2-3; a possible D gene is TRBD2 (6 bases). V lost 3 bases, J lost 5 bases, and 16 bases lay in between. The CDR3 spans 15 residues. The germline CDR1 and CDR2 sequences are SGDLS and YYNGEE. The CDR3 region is CASSARETWGDTQYF. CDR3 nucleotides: TGTGCCAGCAGCGCGCGGGAAACCTGGGGAGATACGCAGTATTTT. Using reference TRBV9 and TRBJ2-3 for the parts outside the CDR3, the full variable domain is DSGVTQTPKHLITATGQRVTLRCSPRSGDLSVYWYQQSLDQGLQFLIQYYNGEERAKGNILERFSAQQFPDLHSELNLSSLELGDSALYFCASSARETWGDTQYFGPGTRLTVL.

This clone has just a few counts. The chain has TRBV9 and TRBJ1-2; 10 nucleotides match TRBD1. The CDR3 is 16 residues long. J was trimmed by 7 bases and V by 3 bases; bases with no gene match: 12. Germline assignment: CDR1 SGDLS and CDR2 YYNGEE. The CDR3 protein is CASSAQTRQGAGGYTF. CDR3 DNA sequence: TGTGCCAGCAGCGCCCAAACCCGACAGGGGGCGGGTGGCTACACCTTC.

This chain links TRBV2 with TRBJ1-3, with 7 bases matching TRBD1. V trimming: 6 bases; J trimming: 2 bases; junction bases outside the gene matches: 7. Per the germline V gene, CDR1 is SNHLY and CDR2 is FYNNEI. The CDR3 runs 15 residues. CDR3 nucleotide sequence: TGTGCCAGCAGGGAGGTAGGGACAGCTGGAAACACCATATATTTT. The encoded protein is CASREVGTAGNTIYF.

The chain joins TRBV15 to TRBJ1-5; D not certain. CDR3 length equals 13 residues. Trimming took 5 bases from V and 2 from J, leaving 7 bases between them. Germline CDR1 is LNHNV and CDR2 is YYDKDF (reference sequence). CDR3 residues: CATSSRGNQPQHF. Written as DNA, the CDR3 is TGTGCCACCAGCTCCCGTGGCAATCAGCCCCAGCATTTT.

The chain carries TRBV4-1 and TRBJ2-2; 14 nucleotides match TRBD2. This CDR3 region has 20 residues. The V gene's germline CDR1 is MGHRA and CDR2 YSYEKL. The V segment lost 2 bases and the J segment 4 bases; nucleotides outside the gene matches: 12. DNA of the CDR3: TGCGCCAGCAGCCAACGTACCGGGACTAGCGGGAGCTCTGGCACCGGGGAGCTGTTTTTT. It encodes CASSQRTGTSGSSGTGELFF.

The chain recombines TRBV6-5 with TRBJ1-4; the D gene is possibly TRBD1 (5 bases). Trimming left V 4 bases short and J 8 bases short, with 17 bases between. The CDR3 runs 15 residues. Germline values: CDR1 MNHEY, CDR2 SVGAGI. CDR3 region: CASSSWTAGGEKLFF. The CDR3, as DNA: TGTGCCAGCAGTTCATGGACCGCGGGGGGGGAAAAACTGTTTTTT.

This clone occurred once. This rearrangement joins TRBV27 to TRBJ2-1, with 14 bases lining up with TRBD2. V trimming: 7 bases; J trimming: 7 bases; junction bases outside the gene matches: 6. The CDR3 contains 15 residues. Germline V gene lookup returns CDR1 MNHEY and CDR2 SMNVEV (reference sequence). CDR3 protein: CASTPGTSGRNEQFF. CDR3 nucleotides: TGTGCCAGCACCCCCGGGACTAGCGGGAGAAATGAGCAGTTCTTC.

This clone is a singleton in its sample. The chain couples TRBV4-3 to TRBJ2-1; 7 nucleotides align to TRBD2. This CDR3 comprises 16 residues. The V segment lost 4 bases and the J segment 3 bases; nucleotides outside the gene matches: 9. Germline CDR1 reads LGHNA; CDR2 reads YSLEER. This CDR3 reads CASSPRGAGSYNEQFF. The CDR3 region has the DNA TGCGCCAGCAGCCCCCGGGGAGCGGGGAGCTACAATGAGCAGTTCTTC.